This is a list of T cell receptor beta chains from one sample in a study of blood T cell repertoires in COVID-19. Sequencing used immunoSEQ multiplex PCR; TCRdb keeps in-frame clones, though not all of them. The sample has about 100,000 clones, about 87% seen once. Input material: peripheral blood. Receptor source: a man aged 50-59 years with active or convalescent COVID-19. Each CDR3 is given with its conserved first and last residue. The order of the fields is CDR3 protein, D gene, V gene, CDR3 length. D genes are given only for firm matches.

CASSQAGDLAKNIQYF	-	TRBV4-1	16
CASSHPFSGNTIYF	-	TRBV14	14
CASSQGTFRGLEQPQHF	TRBD1	TRBV3-1/TRBV3-2	17
CASSLGSGEETQYF	TRBD2	TRBV11-2	14
CASSTLPSGTSGRNEQFF	TRBD2	TRBV5-1	18
CASRVDSQETQYF	-	TRBV12-3/TRBV12-4	13
CASSFPSLGQRNTEAFF	TRBD1	TRBV5-1	17
CASSLVGTTETYEQYF	TRBD2	TRBV7-2	16
CATQSREPLYGYTF	-	TRBV19	14
CASSQDTGEYYEQYF	-	TRBV4-3	15
CASGETGELFF	-	TRBV25-1	11
CATSDPRTSGSSGELFF	TRBD2	TRBV24-1	17
CASSIPGQGPYNEQFF	TRBD1	TRBV19	16
CATSDGTGVSNQPQHF	TRBD1	TRBV24-1	16
CASSLYRGANTIYF	TRBD1	TRBV7-2	14
CASRTGGTEAFF	TRBD1	TRBV6-5	12
CASRGQGITGELFF	TRBD1	TRBV6-5	14